Listed below are T cell receptor beta chains from one sample, sequenced in a study of T cell repertoires in cytomegalovirus infection. MiXCR was run by TCRdb on the reads, yielding one entry per CDR3 protein. The repertoire holds about 360,000 distinct CDR3 sequences, with 15% to 20% as singletons. Input material: PBMCs. Receptors were obtained from a human donor in good health (CMV status not recorded). Some clones in this sample may be carry-over from other donors' samples. Both conserved end residues are part of each CDR3. Expanded clones are given a class, and other clones once, few, many or no size at all.

j_call | v_call | clone_size | cdr3_aa
TRBJ2-7 | TRBV7-9 | many | CASSWTGIPRPYEQYF
TRBJ2-7 | TRBV29-1 | . | CSALQGAYEQYF
TRBJ2-3 | TRBV27 | few | CASRRLRAGTTDTQYF
TRBJ2-2 | TRBV20-1 | many | CSASASGGTGELFF
TRBJ2-3 | TRBV27 | few | CATQARAATDTQYF
TRBJ2-7 | TRBV12-3/TRBV12-4 | once | CASSPRPGTYEQYF
TRBJ1-6 | TRBV11-2 | . | CASSSRQGPNSPFHF
TRBJ1-2 | TRBV28 | . | CASSLWGSGYTF
TRBJ2-7 | TRBV7-6 | many | CASSPTRSYEQYF
TRBJ1-5 | TRBV7-2 | many | CASSLAGQINQPQHF
TRBJ2-5 | TRBV6-1 | few | CASRPTVAETQYF
TRBJ2-7 | TRBV7-2 | many | CASSPGTSGEYEQYF
TRBJ2-1 | TRBV18 | . | CASSPNSGGIEQFF
TRBJ2-7 | TRBV6-2/TRBV6-3 | . | CASRTSGREYF
TRBJ2-7 | TRBV19 | few | CASSSDRVGEQYF
TRBJ1-6 | TRBV2 | few | CASSESNESPLHF
TRBJ1-2 | TRBV7-9 | few | CASSTDDRGHYGYTF
TRBJ1-1 | TRBV5-4 | few | CASSHIRVSEDTEAFF
TRBJ1-5 | TRBV20-1 | . | CSGVSGNQPQHF
TRBJ1-1 | TRBV29-1 | . | CSVDRNTEAFF
TRBJ1-6 | TRBV5-1 | few | CASSQTTGNDSPLHF
TRBJ1-2 | TRBV12-3/TRBV12-4 | . | CASGSPVYGYTF
TRBJ1-5 | TRBV12-3/TRBV12-4 | . | CASSLIRQPQHF
TRBJ2-1 | TRBV5-4 | few | CASSLAGQLTYNEQFF
TRBJ1-5 | TRBV7-8 | many | CASSSALNQPQHF
TRBJ1-3 | TRBV7-2 | . | CASSLFGGGVGNTIYF
TRBJ1-2 | TRBV6-2/TRBV6-3 | few | CASRHGGTGYGYTF
TRBJ2-7 | TRBV6-2/TRBV6-3 | . | CASSYSRPVPSTEQYF
TRBJ2-1 | TRBV6-1 | many | CASTSPRGASYNEQFF
TRBJ2-3 | TRBV11-2 | few | CASSLTPGRTDTQYF
TRBJ2-1 | TRBV10-3 | . | CAISVVGNEQFF
TRBJ2-1 | TRBV7-9 | . | CASSLSGTAQFF
TRBJ1-4 | TRBV7-6 | . | CASSSLSPIQGASEKLSF
TRBJ2-7 | TRBV5-1 | . | CASSLEGTGYEQYF
TRBJ2-7 | TRBV7-9 | . | CASSYSWGLQGSEQYF
TRBJ1-2 | TRBV20-1 | few | CSARDLDRGLDGYTF
TRBJ2-3 | TRBV11-2 | . | CASSLVVGTSTDTQYF
TRBJ2-3 | TRBV27 | few | CATRLAGATDTQYF
TRBJ1-2 | TRBV7-8 | many | CASSSGTGGMGGYTF
TRBJ1-5 | TRBV20-1 | . | CSASTGSNQPQHF
TRBJ2-1 | TRBV11-3 | many | CASSGGPNNEQFF
TRBJ2-5 | TRBV12-3/TRBV12-4 | many | CASSLGPLRGHQETQYF
TRBJ1-3 | TRBV19 | . | CASSLNLDRGHSGNTIYF